The 30 T cell receptor beta chains below all came from one sample that was sequenced in a study of identical twins. One entry per CDR3 protein results from TCRdb running MiXCR on the 5' RACE reads. The sample carries about 690,000 distinct CDR3 sequences, less than 25% recorded once. The sample was also linked to a second study, of T cells expressing NK-cell markers.

The specimen was PBMCs. All receptors derive from a woman aged 18-29 years in good health.

The chain recombines TRBV20-1 with TRBJ2-5; D remains unclear. Trimming took off 3 bases at V and 5 bases at J, with 16 bases between the two ends. This CDR3 is 14 amino acids long. Germline loops: CDR1 DFQATT, CDR2 SNEGSKA (reference sequence). In nucleotides, the CDR3 is TGCAGTGCTAGGGCCCTAAATGGGATGGAGACCCAGTACTTC. Translated: CSARALNGMETQYF.

This clonotype was counted between two and nine times. Here the CDR3 reads CASSPRLAGGRTDTQYF. CDR3 DNA: TGTGCCAGCAGCCCCCGACTAGCGGGAGGGCGAACAGATACGCAGTATTTT. The chain uses TRBV7-2 and TRBJ2-3, with TRBD2 matching 14 bases. The V segment lost 5 bases and the J segment 3 bases; nucleotides outside the gene matches: 7. The germline V gene encodes CDR1 SGHTA and CDR2 FQGNSA. The CDR3 spans 17 residues.

This rearrangement joins TRBV27 to TRBJ1-1; no clear D. CDR1 is MNHEY, CDR2 SMNVEV, per germline (reference sequence). Trimming shortened V by 0 bases and J by 4 bases, and 6 bases separated the two germline ends. The CDR3 sequence is 13 residues long. CDR3 in amino acids: CASSLSPPTEAFF. CDR3 in DNA: TGTGCCAGCAGTTTATCGCCCCCCACTGAAGCTTTCTTT.

The chain combines TRBV7-9 with TRBJ1-2; D remains unclear. Germline assignment: CDR1 SEHNR and CDR2 FQNEAQ (reference sequence). There are 12 residues in the CDR3. The V and J ends lost 1 base and 6 bases respectively, with 6 bases between them. CDR3: CASSLVKDGYTF. In DNA, the CDR3 is TGTGCCAGCAGCTTAGTGAAGGATGGCTACACCTTC.

The chain joins TRBV12-3 or TRBV12-4 to TRBJ1-3; 7 bases agree with TRBD1. With 4 bases clipped from V and 0 bases from J, the junction kept 3 bases outside the gene matches. CDR3 length: 15 residues. The chain's CDR3 is CASSWDRDSGNTIYF. The DNA of the CDR3 is TGTGCCAGCAGTTGGGACAGAGACTCTGGAAACACCATATATTTT.

V usage is TRBV12-3 or TRBV12-4 and J usage is TRBJ2-5, with 14 bases aligning to TRBD2. The CDR3 runs to 16 residues. Germline trimming cut 7 bases from V and 7 bases from J; bases unmatched to any gene: 11. CDR3 DNA sequence: TGTGCCAGCACTCCCTGGGGGACTAGCGGGAGAGGGACCCAGTACTTC. It is translated as CASTPWGTSGRGTQYF.

The CDR3 is CASNLGVDYGYTF. The CDR3 nucleotides are TGTGCCAGTAACCTCGGAGTGGACTATGGCTACACCTTC. The rearrangement links TRBV19 to TRBJ1-2; no firm D call. The CDR3 is 13 residues long. Trimming removed 7 bases at V and 3 bases at J, with 12 bases between. Germline V gene lookup returns CDR1 LNHDA and CDR2 SQIVND (reference sequence). The full variable domain, completed using reference TRBV19 and TRBJ1-2, is DGGITQSPKYLFRKEGQNVTLSCEQNLNHDAMYWYRQDPGQGLRLIYYSQIVNDFQKGDIAEGYSVSREKKESFPLTVTSAQKNPTAFYLCASNLGVDYGYTFGSGTRLTVV.

The chain employs TRBV15 and TRBJ2-3; the D gene could be TRBD1 or TRBD2 (5 bases each). The CDR3 contains 15 residues. Per the germline V gene, CDR1 is LNHNV and CDR2 is YYDKDF (reference sequence). V was clipped by 2 bases and J by 4 bases, with 13 bases between them. CDR3 region: CATSRTKGTADTQYF. In DNA, the CDR3 is TGTGCCACCAGCAGAACTAAAGGGACGGCAGATACGCAGTATTTT.

This clonotype was counted only a few times. The rearrangement uses TRBV2 and TRBJ2-6, with D possibly being TRBD2 (5 bases). Germline assignment: CDR1 SNHLY and CDR2 FYNNEI. V was shortened by 4 bases and J by 0 bases, with 16 bases between the two germline ends. The CDR3 has 18 amino acids. CDR3: CASSARFRGSSGANVLTF. The CDR3 DNA follows: TGTGCCAGCAGTGCCCGGTTCCGAGGGAGCTCTGGGGCCAACGTCCTGACTTTC.

V usage is TRBV2 and J usage is TRBJ1-1, with D possibly being TRBD1 (6 bases). The CDR3 spans 14 residues. Germline V gene lookup returns CDR1 SNHLY and CDR2 FYNNEI. Between the trimmed V and J ends, which lost 5 bases and 5 bases, there was a span of 15 bases. The CDR3 sequence is CASSMIPGQTEAFF. Here the CDR3 DNA reads TGTGCCAGCAGTATGATCCCAGGACAGACTGAAGCTTTCTTT.

The V gene is TRBV7-2, the J gene TRBJ2-7; a possible D gene is TRBD2 (6 bases). Trimming removed 5 bases from V and 6 bases from J, with 14 bases in between. Germline V gives CDR1 SGHTA, CDR2 FQGNSA. The CDR3 is 13 amino acids. The CDR3 protein is CASSNRDGGEQYF. CDR3 nucleotides: TGTGCCAGCAGCAACCGGGACGGGGGCGAGCAGTACTTC.

This clonotype was seen a handful of times. The rearrangement links TRBV5-1 to TRBJ2-7; D may match TRBD1 or TRBD2 (5 bases each). CDR1 and CDR2 (germline): SGHRS, YFSETQ. The CDR3 spans 13 residues. Trimming left V 5 bases short and J 2 bases short, with 11 bases between. CDR3 nucleotide sequence: TGCGCCAGCAGGTACCGGGACGCCTACGAGCAGTACTTC. It codes for CASRYRDAYEQYF.

This sequence joins TRBV20-1 and TRBJ2-3; D uncertain. Germline V gene data show CDR1 as DFQATT and CDR2 as SNEGSKA (reference sequence). The CDR3 contains 16 residues. Trimming stripped 0 bases from V and 4 bases from J, with 17 bases between. CDR3 sequence (DNA): TGCAGTGCTAGAGATCCAGCAGTCCAAGGACCAGATACGCAGTATTTT. It yields the protein CSARDPAVQGPDTQYF.

This chain joins TRBV11-2 and TRBJ2-7; a possible D gene is TRBD1 (6 bases). The length of the CDR3 is 14 residues. CDR1 and CDR2 (germline): SGHAT, FQNNGV. Trimming pared 5 bases from V and 6 bases from J, leaving 17 bases between. The CDR3 nucleotides read TGTGCCAGCAGCACCGGACAGTTCCTAAGCGAGCAGTACTTC. It codes for CASSTGQFLSEQYF.

This clonotype came up a few times. This chain connects TRBV20-1 to TRBJ1-2; the match to TRBD1 covers 9 bases. There are 16 residues in the CDR3. Germline CDR1 and CDR2: DFQATT and SNEGSKA (reference sequence). Trimming at V came to 1 base and at J to 4 bases, leaving 10 bases not matched to a gene. This chain's CDR3 is CSARAGTGRISYGYTF. For the CDR3, the DNA is TGCAGTGCTAGAGCCGGGACAGGGAGAATAAGCTATGGCTACACCTTC.

This clonotype was seen a few times. V and J are TRBV7-2 and TRBJ1-6; D unresolved. Per germline, CDR1 SGHTA and CDR2 FQGNSA. The CDR3 totals 11 residues. Trimming pared 5 bases from V and 14 bases from J, leaving 10 bases between. The CDR3 loop reads CASSKRNSLHF. CDR3 in DNA: TGTGCCAGCAGCAAAAGGAATTCCCTCCACTTT. The entire variable domain, with the rest obtained from reference TRBV7-2 and TRBJ1-6, is as follows: GAGVSQSPSNKVTEKGKDVELRCDPISGHTALYWYRQSLGQGLEFLIYFQGNSAPDKSGLPSDRFSAERTGGSVSTLTIQRTQQEDSAVYLCASSKRNSLHFGNGTRLTVT.

V gene TRBV5-8 combines with J gene TRBJ2-7; TRBD1 matches at 7 bases. V was pared by 1 base and J by 6 bases, with 7 bases of the junction left unmatched. Per germline, CDR1 SGHTS and CDR2 YDEGEE. The length of the CDR3 is 14 residues. The CDR3 sequence is CASSLRDRVSEQYF. CDR3 DNA sequence: TGTGCCAGCAGCTTGAGAGACAGGGTATCCGAGCAGTACTTC.

V usage is TRBV20-1 and J usage is TRBJ2-5; possible D gene TRBD1, 5 bases. CDR1 and CDR2 (germline): DFQATT, SNEGSKA (reference sequence). V was shortened by 6 bases and J by 1 base, with 33 bases between the two germline ends. The CDR3 has 20 residues. The CDR3 DNA reads as TGCAGTGCCCCACCTCCCCTCAGGGCTTTCACGCCTGAGTTCCAAGAGACCCAGTACTTC. It translates to CSAPPPLRAFTPEFQETQYF.

The chain couples TRBV27 to TRBJ2-7; tentatively, D is TRBD1 (5 bases). V was clipped by 2 bases and J by 6 bases, with 11 bases between them. The CDR3 contains 13 residues. Germline CDR1 MNHEY, CDR2 SMNVEV (reference sequence). CDR3 loop: CASSLGARVEQYF. The DNA of the CDR3 is TGTGCCAGCAGTTTAGGGGCCAGGGTCGAGCAGTACTTC.

This clonotype was seen repeatedly, ten times or more. The chain uses TRBV2 and TRBJ1-4; D not resolved. The CDR3 extends over 14 amino acids. V dropped 3 bases and J dropped 11 bases, with 16 bases sitting between them. Germline lookup yields CDR1 SNHLY and CDR2 FYNNEI. The CDR3, as DNA: TGTGCCAGCAGTGAGGTCATGGCCGCCGGGAAACTGTTTTTT. It is translated as CASSEVMAAGKLFF.

The chain uses TRBV20-1 and TRBJ2-1, with 8 positions matching TRBD2. The CDR3 has 15 amino acids. V lost 3 bases, J lost 5 bases, and 9 bases stayed unmatched. Germline CDR1 and CDR2: DFQATT and SNEGSKA (reference sequence). CDR3 residues: CSASRPSGRHNEQFF. The CDR3 DNA reads TGCAGTGCTAGTAGGCCTAGCGGGCGCCACAATGAGCAGTTCTTC.

A few counts support this clonotype. V and J are TRBV9 and TRBJ2-1; 11 nucleotides line up with TRBD2. J gave up 7 bases and V 4 bases, and 13 bases lay outside the gene matches. There are 17 residues in the CDR3. The germline V gene has CDR1 SGDLS and CDR2 YYNGEE. As DNA, the CDR3 is TGTGCCAGCAGCTCAAGACTAGCGGGACTGGAAGGGAATGAGCAGTTCTTC. Protein product: CASSSRLAGLEGNEQFF.

This clonotype was counted only a few times. V gene TRBV5-5 combines with J gene TRBJ2-1; D is perhaps TRBD2 (5 bases). The germline CDR1 and CDR2 sequences are SGHKS and YYEKEE (reference sequence). Trimming removed 0 bases from V and 10 bases from J, with 14 bases in between. The CDR3 is 14 amino acids. CDR3: CASSLEAGRGEQFF. DNA of the CDR3: TGTGCCAGCAGCTTGGAAGCTGGGCGCGGGGAGCAGTTCTTC.

This clonotype was seen a few times. V and J are TRBV6-5 and TRBJ2-7, with D hard to call. Germline V gene data show CDR1 as MNHEY and CDR2 as SVGAGI. This CDR3 has 15 amino acids. V lost 7 bases, J lost 4 bases, and 20 bases lay in between. The CDR3: CASTVPTLKGYEQYF. DNA for the CDR3: TGTGCCAGCACTGTACCGACACTTAAAGGATACGAGCAGTACTTC.

The chain combines TRBV19 with TRBJ2-5; 10 nucleotides line up with TRBD2. CDR1 and CDR2 from the germline V gene are LNHDA and SQIVND (reference sequence). Trimming removed 5 bases from V and 2 bases from J; junction bases left unmatched: 5. The CDR3 runs 15 residues. The CDR3 protein is CASSYSGRRQETQYF. DNA for the CDR3: TGTGCCAGTAGTTATAGCGGGAGGCGACAAGAGACCCAGTACTTC.

The gene calls are TRBV5-1 and TRBJ2-6; D gene ambiguous. The germline V and J ends were trimmed by 3 bases and 4 bases, with 8 bases remaining between them. CDR1 SGHRS and CDR2 YFSETQ come from the germline V gene. This CDR3 region has 14 residues. The CDR3 DNA reads TGCGCCAGCAGCTCCCATTCAGGGGCCAACGTCCTGACTTTC. As protein: CASSSHSGANVLTF.

The chain combines TRBV27 with TRBJ2-7; D might be TRBD1 (6 bases). Per germline, CDR1 MNHEY and CDR2 SMNVEV (reference sequence). The germline V and J ends were trimmed by 4 bases and 5 bases, with 15 bases remaining between them. The CDR3 is made up of 14 amino acids. The CDR3 here is CASSSRGGRNEQYF. CDR3 DNA: TGTGCCAGCAGTTCCAGAGGGGGAAGGAACGAGCAGTACTTC.

V usage is TRBV27 and J usage is TRBJ2-7; D gene uncertain. Trimming removed 2 bases at V and 5 bases at J, with 7 bases between. The CDR3 runs 12 residues. Germline CDR1 MNHEY, CDR2 SMNVEV (reference sequence). The CDR3 spells CASSLNYHEQYF. DNA for the CDR3: TGTGCCAGCAGTTTAAATTATCACGAGCAGTACTTC.

The chain uses TRBV12-3 or TRBV12-4 and TRBJ1-2; 12 nucleotides line up with TRBD1. The CDR3 loop spans 15 amino acids. Trimming at V came to 7 bases and at J to 6 bases, leaving 9 bases not matched to a gene. Here the CDR3 DNA reads TGTGCCAGCACCTATTCCGGGACAGGGGGCAATGGCTACACCTTC. It encodes CASTYSGTGGNGYTF.

This clonotype was counted between two and nine times. This chain uses TRBV5-1 with TRBJ2-3; 11 bases match TRBD2. Germline trimming cut 0 bases from V and 5 bases from J; bases unmatched to any gene: 8. The CDR3 runs to 17 residues. CDR1 is SGHRS and CDR2 is YFSETQ in the germline V gene. The DNA for the CDR3 is TGCGCCAGCAGCTTGGGGGGGACTAGCGGCCCCGGAGATACGCAGTATTTT. Protein: CASSLGGTSGPGDTQYF. Full variable domain (missing parts from reference TRBV5-1 and TRBJ2-3): KAGVTQTPRYLIKTRGQQVTLSCSPISGHRSVSWYQQTPGQGLQFLFEYFSETQRNKGNFPGRFSGRQFSNSRSEMNVSTLELGDSALYLCASSLGGTSGPGDTQYFGPGTRLTVL.